This entry concerns a single T cell receptor (beta chain). V gave up 6 bases and J gave up 9 bases; unmatched junction bases: 8. CDR3 length: 14 amino acids. This specimen comes from a study of blood T cells in healthy people across ages. Through a sample-barcoded 5' primer and a J-beta primer mix, a second PCR was run for roughly 6 to 12 cycles. TCRdb analysed the 5' RACE reads with MiXCR anew, one entry per CDR3 protein. The repertoire consists of about 780,000 distinct CDR3 sequences, with roughly 25% occurring once and the leading ten covering about 3%. The sample was also linked to a second study, of T cells of mothers and their children.

V usage is TRBV12-3 or TRBV12-4 and J usage is TRBJ2-1, with 10 bases identical to TRBD2. Material: blood. This TCR was recovered from a boy between 10 and 17 years old in good health. DNA for the CDR3: TGTGCCAGCAGCCGCCAGCGGGGGGGCCGTGAGCAGTTCTTC. Translated, it gives CASSRQRGGREQFF.